Sequencing of this TCR beta chain was carried out in a study of T cells in Graves' hyperthyroidism and ophthalmopathy. TCR beta CDR3 regions were amplified from RNA transcripts. In the first-round RT-PCR of the TCR CDR3, the HTBI primer set was used. TCRdb itself ran the multiplex PCR reads through MiXCR, one entry per CDR3 protein. The table includes hundreds of thousands of distinct CDR3 sequences, 20% to 25% detected once. This clonotype has only a few counts. The trim removed 8 bases at V and 6 bases at J, leaving 9 bases unmatched. This CDR3 region has 14 residues. Per germline, CDR1 KGHSH and CDR2 LQKENI. An approximately 10 ml volume of fresh peripheral blood provided the PBMCs.

The sequence was collected from a woman in her sixties or seventies with Graves' ophthalmopathy. The chain carries TRBV18 and TRBJ2-1, with 8 positions matching TRBD1. The sample taken for sequencing was blood. The CDR3 DNA follows: TGTGCCAGCGCGCATGGACAGGGAGCCAATGAGCAGTTCTTC. This gives the protein CASAHGQGANEQFF.